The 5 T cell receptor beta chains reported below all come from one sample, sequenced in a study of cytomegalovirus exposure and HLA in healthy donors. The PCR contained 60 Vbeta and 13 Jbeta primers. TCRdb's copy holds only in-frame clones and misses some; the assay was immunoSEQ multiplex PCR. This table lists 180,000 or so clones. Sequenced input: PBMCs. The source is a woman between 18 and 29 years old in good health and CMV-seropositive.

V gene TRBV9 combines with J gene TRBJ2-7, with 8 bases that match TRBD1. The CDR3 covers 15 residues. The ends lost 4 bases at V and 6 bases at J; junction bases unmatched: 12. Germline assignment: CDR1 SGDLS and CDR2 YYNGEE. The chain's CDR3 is CASSPQTGVGGEQYF. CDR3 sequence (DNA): TGTGCCAGCAGCCCCCAGACAGGGGTTGGAGGCGAGCAGTACTTC.

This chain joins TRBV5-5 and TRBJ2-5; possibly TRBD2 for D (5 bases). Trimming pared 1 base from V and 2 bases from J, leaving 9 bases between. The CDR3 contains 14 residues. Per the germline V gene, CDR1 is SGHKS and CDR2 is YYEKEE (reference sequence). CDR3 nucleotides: TGTGCCAGCAGCTTGCCCAGCGGACAAGAGACCCAGTACTTC. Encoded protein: CASSLPSGQETQYF.

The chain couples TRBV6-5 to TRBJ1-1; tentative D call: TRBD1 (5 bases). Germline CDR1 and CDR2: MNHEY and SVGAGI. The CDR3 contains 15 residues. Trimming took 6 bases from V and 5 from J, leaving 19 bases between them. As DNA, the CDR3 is TGTGCCAGCAGCAAATTAGGTGGGGGGATGACTGAAGCTTTCTTT. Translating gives CASSKLGGGMTEAFF.

Here the CDR3 DNA reads TGTGCCAGCAGTGAATCGCCAGGTTCCTACAATGAGCAGTTCTTC. Protein product: CASSESPGSYNEQFF. The J gene is TRBJ2-1, the V gene TRBV6-1; D uncertain. The CDR3 spans 15 residues. Between the trimmed V and J ends, which lost 2 bases and 1 base, there was a span of 9 bases. Germline V gives CDR1 MNHNS, CDR2 SASEGT.

For the CDR3, the DNA is TGCGCCAGCAGGGGACAGGGGGAAATCTATGGCTACACCTTC. Amino acid sequence: CASRGQGEIYGYTF. This chain uses TRBV10-2 with TRBJ1-2, with 11 nucleotides matching TRBD1. The V gene end was trimmed by 6 bases and the J gene end by 4 bases; junction bases not matched to a gene: 4. Looked up from germline, CDR1 is WSHSY and CDR2 is SAAADI. The CDR3 sequence is 14 residues long.